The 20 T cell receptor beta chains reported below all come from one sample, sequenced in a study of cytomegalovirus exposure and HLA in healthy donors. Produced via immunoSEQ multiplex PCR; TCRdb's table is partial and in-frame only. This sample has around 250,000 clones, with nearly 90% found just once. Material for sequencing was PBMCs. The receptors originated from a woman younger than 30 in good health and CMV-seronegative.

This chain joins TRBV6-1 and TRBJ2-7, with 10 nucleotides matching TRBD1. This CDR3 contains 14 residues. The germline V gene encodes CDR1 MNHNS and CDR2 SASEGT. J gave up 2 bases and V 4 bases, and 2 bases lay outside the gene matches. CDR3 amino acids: CASSVGQGAYEQYV. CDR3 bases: TGTGCCAGCAGTGTCGGACAGGGGGCCTACGAGCAGTACGTC.

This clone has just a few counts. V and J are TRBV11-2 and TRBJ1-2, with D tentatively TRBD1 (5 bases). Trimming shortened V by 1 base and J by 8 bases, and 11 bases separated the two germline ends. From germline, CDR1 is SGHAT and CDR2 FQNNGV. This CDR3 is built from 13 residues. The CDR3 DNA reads TGTGCCAGCAGCTTAGTAGGGGTACAAGGCTACACCTTC. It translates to CASSLVGVQGYTF.

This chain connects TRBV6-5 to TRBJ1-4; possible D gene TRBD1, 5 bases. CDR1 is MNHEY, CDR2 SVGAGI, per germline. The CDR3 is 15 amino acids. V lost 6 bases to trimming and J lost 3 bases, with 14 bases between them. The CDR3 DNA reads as TGTGCCAGCAGCTCGCCAGGGTTACCTAATGAAAAACTGTTTTTT. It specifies CASSSPGLPNEKLFF.

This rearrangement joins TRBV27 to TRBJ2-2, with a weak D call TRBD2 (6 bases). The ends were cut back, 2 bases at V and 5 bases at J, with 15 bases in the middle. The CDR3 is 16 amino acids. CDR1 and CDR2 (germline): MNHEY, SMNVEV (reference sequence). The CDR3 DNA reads TGTGCCAGCAGTTTAGCGGCGGGGCCGGGAACCGGGGAGCTGTTTTTT. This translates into CASSLAAGPGTGELFF.

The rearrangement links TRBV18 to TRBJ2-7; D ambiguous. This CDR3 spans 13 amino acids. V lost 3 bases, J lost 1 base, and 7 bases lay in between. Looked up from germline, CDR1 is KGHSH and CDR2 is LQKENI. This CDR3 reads CASSPTVSYEQYF. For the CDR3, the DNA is TGTGCCAGCTCACCTACAGTGTCCTACGAGCAGTACTTC. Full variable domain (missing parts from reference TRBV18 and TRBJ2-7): NAGVMQNPRHLVRRRGQEARLRCSPMKGHSHVYWYRQLPEEGLKFMVYLQKENIIDESGMPKERFSAEFPKEGPSILRIQQVVRGDSAAYFCASSPTVSYEQYFGPGTRLTVT.

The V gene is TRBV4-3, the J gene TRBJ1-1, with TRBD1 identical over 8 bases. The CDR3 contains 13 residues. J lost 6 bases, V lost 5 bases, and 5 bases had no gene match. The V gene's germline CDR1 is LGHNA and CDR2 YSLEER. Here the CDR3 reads CASSFGQGSEAFF. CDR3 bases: TGCGCCAGCAGCTTTGGACAGGGCTCTGAAGCTTTCTTT.

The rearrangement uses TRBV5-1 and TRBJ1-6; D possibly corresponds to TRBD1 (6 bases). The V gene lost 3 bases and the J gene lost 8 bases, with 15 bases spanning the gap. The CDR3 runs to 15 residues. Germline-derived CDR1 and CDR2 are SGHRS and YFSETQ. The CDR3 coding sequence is TGCGCCAGCAGCTCCACAGGGTTGTTGGATTCACCCCTCCACTTT. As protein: CASSSTGLLDSPLHF.

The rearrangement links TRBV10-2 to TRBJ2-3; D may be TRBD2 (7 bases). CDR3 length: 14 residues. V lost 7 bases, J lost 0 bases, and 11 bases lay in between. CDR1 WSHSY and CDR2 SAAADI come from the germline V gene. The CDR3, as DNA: TGCGCCAGCACGAGGGGGGGAAGCACAGATACGCAGTATTTT. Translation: CASTRGGSTDTQYF.

CDR3 in DNA: TGTGCCAGCAGCTACACCTCTACAGGTGGCAGGGTGTTTTTT. Encoded protein: CASSYTSTGGRVFF. The chain links TRBV7-9 to TRBJ1-4, with a weak D call TRBD1 (5 bases). V was cut by 4 bases and J by 15 bases, with 21 bases left in between. Germline V gene data show CDR1 as SEHNR and CDR2 as FQNEAQ (reference sequence). There are 14 residues in the CDR3.

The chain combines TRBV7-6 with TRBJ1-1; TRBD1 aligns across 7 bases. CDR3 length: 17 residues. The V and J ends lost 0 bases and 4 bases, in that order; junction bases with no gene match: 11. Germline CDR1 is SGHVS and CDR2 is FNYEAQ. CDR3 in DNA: TGTGCCAGCAGCTTAGCAAGGGACAGATCGTCAGGCACTGAAGCTTTCTTT. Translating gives CASSLARDRSSGTEAFF.

The CDR3 reads CASSLGGRVGPSGNTIYF. The CDR3 nucleotides read TGTGCCAGCAGCTTAGGCGGCAGGGTGGGGCCCTCTGGAAACACCATATATTTT. The chain recombines TRBV7-9 with TRBJ1-3; weak D call: TRBD1 (5 bases). The germline V gene has CDR1 SEHNR and CDR2 FQNEAQ (reference sequence). The CDR3 has 18 residues. V lost 1 base and J lost 0, with 16 bases in between.

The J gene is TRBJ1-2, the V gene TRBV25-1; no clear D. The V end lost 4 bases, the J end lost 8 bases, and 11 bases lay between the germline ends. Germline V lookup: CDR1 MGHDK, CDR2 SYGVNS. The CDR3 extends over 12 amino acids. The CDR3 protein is CASSVGLHGYTF. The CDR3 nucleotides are TGTGCCAGCAGTGTAGGACTTCACGGCTACACCTTC.

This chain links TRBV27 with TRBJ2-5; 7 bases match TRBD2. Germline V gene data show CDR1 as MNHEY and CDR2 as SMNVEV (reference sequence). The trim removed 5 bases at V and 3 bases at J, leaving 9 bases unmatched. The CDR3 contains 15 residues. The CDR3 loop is CASSPPGLLKETQYF. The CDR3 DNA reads TGTGCCAGCAGTCCGCCGGGACTACTCAAAGAGACCCAGTACTTC.

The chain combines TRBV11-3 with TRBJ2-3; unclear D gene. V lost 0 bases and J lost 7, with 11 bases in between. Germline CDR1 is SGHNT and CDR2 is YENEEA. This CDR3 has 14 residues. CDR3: CASSLDPLGNTQYF. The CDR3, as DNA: TGTGCCAGCAGCTTAGACCCCCTAGGAAATACGCAGTATTTT.

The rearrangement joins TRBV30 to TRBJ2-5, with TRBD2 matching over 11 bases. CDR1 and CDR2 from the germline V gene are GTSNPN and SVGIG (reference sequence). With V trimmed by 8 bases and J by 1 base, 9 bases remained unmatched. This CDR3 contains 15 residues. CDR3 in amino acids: CAGTPGLAVQETQYF. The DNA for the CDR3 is TGTGCCGGAACTCCGGGACTAGCGGTCCAAGAGACCCAGTACTTC.

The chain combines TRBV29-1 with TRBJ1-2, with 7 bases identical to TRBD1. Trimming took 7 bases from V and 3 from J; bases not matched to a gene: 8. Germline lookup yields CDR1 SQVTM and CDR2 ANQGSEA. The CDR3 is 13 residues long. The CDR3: CSAREGQYYGYTF. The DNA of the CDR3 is TGCAGCGCCCGAGAGGGACAGTACTATGGCTACACCTTC. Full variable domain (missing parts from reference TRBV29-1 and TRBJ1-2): SAVISQKPSRDICQRGTSLTIQCQVDSQVTMMFWYRQQPGQSLTLIATANQGSEATYESGFVIDKFPISRPNLTFSTLTVSNMSPEDSSIYLCSAREGQYYGYTFGSGTRLTVV.

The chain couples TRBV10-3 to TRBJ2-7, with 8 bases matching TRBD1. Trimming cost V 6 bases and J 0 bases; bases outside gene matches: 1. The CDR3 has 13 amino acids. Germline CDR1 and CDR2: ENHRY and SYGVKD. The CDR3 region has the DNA TGTGCCATCAGGGACAGGGACTCCTACGAGCAGTACGTC. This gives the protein CAIRDRDSYEQYV.

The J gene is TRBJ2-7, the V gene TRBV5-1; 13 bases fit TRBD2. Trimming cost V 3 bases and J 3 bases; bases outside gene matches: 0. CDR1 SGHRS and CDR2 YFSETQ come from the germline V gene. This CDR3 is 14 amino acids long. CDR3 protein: CASSWTSGGYEQYF. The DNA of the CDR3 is TGCGCCAGCAGCTGGACTAGCGGGGGCTACGAGCAGTACTTC.

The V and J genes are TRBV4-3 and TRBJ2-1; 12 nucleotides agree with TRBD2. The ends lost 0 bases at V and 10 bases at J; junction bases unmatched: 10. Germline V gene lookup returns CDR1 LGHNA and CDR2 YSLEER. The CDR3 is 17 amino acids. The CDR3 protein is CASSQDPSGGVRWEQFF. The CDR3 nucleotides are TGCGCCAGCAGCCAAGACCCTAGCGGGGGGGTTCGTTGGGAGCAGTTCTTC.

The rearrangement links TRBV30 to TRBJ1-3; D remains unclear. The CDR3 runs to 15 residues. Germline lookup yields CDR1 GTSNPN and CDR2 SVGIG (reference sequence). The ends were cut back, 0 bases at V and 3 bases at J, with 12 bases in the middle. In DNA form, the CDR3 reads TGTGCCTGGAGTGTGGAGGGAGGTTATGGAAACACCATATATTTT. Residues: CAWSVEGGYGNTIYF.